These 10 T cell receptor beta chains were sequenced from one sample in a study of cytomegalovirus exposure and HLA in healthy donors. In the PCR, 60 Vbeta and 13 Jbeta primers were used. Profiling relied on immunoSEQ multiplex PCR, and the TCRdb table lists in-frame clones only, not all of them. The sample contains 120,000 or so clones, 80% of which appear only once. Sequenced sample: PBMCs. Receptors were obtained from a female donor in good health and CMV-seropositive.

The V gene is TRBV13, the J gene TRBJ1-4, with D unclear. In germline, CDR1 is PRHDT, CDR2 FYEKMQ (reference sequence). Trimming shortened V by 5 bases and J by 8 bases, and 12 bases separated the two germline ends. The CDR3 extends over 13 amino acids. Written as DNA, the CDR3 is TGTGCCAGCAGCCTCGACCGCGGGGAAAAACTGTTTTTT. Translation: CASSLDRGEKLFF.

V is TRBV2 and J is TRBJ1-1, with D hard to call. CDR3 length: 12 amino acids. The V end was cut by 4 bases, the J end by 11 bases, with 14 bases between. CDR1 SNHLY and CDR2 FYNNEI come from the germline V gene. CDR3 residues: CASSGQPSDAFF. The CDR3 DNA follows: TGTGCCAGCAGTGGGCAGCCCAGCGACGCTTTCTTT. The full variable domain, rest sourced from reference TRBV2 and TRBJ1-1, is EPEVTQTPSHQVTQMGQEVILRCVPISNHLYFYWYRQILGQKVEFLVSFYNNEISEKSEIFDDQFSVERPDGSNFTLKIRSTKLEDSAMYFCASSGQPSDAFFGQGTRLTVV.

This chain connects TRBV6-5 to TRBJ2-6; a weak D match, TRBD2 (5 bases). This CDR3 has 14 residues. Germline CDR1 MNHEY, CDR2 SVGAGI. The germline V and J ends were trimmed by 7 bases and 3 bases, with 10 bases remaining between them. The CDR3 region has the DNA TGTGCCAGCAACGGGGAGCTTGGGGCCAACGTCCTGACTTTC. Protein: CASNGELGANVLTF.

The CDR3 sequence: CASTPGGLIEAFF. CDR3 sequence (DNA): TGTGCCAGCACCCCGGGAGGGCTGATTGAAGCTTTCTTT. V usage is TRBV25-1 and J usage is TRBJ1-1; D not resolved. The CDR3 is made up of 13 amino acids. V was pared by 7 bases and J by 7 bases, with 16 bases between. Germline CDR1 and CDR2: MGHDK and SYGVNS. The full variable domain, completed using reference TRBV25-1 and TRBJ1-1, is EADIYQTPRYLVIGTGKKITLECSQTMGHDKMYWYQQDPGMELHLIHYSYGVNSTEKGDLSSESTVSRIRTEHFPLTLESARPSHTSQYLCASTPGGLIEAFFGQGTRLTVV.

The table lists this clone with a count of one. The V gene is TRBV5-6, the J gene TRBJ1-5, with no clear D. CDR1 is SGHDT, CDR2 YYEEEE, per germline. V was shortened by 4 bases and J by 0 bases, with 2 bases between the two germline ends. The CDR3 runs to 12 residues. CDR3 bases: TGTGCCAGCAGCCTTAGCAATCAGCCCCAGCATTTT. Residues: CASSLSNQPQHF.

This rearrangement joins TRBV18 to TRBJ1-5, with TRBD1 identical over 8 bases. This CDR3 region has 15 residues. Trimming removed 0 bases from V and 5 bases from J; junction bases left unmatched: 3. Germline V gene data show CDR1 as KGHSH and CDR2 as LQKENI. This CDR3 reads CASSPPAQGDQPQHF. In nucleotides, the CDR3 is TGTGCCAGCTCACCACCTGCACAGGGGGATCAGCCCCAGCATTTT. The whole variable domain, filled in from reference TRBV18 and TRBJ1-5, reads NAGVMQNPRHLVRRRGQEARLRCSPMKGHSHVYWYRQLPEEGLKFMVYLQKENIIDESGMPKERFSAEFPKEGPSILRIQQVVRGDSAAYFCASSPPAQGDQPQHFGDGTRLSIL.

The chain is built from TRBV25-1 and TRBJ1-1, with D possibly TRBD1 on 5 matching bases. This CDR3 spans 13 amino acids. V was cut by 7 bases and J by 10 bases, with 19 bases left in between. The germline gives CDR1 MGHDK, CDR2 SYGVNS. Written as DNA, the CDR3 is TGTGCCAGCAAGAGACATTCCAGGGAGGGAGCTTTCTTT. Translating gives CASKRHSREGAFF.

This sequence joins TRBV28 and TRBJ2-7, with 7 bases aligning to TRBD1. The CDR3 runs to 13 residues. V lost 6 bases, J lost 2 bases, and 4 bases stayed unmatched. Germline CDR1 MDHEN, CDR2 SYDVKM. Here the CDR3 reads CASSPGQTYEQYF. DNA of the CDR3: TGTGCCAGCAGCCCGGGACAGACCTACGAGCAGTACTTC. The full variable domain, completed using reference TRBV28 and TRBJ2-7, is DVKVTQSSRYLVKRTGEKVFLECVQDMDHENMFWYRQDPGLGLRLIYFSYDVKMKEKGDIPEGYSVSREKKERFSLILESASTNQTSMYLCASSPGQTYEQYFGPGTRLTVT.

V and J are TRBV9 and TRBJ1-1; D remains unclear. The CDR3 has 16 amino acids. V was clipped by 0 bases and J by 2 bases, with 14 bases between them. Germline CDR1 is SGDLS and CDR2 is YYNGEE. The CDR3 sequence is CASSVGAVTGNTEAFF. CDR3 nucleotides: TGTGCCAGCAGCGTAGGGGCAGTAACTGGAAACACTGAAGCTTTCTTT.

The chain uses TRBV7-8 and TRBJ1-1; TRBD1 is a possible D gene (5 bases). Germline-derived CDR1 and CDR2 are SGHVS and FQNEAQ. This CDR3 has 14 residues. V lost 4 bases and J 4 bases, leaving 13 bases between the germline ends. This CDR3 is CASSYLGGLTEAFF. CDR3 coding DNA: TGTGCCAGCAGCTACCTGGGGGGTCTCACTGAAGCTTTCTTT. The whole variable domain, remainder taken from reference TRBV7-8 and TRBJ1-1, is GAGVSQSPRYKVAKRGQDVALRCDPISGHVSLFWYQQALGQGPEFLTYFQNEAQLDKSGLPSDRFFAERPEGSVSTLKIQRTQQEDSAVYLCASSYLGGLTEAFFGQGTRLTVV.